Shown below are 2 T cell receptor beta chains from a single sample sequenced in a study of cytomegalovirus exposure and HLA in healthy donors. 60 Vbeta and 13 Jbeta primers were used in PCR. Assay: immunoSEQ multiplex PCR; the TCRdb copy retains only in-frame clones and omits some. The top ten clones hold 4.5% of a sample with over 120,000 clones, about four fifths of them seen once. The sample taken for sequencing was PBMCs. The receptors here all came from a man aged 35-49 years in good health and CMV-seronegative.

This clone was picked up a small number of times. This chain connects TRBV6-1 to TRBJ2-7; D possibly corresponds to TRBD1 (5 bases). V lost 6 bases to trimming and J lost 7 bases, with 10 bases between them. The CDR3 spans 11 residues. Germline V gives CDR1 MNHNS, CDR2 SASEGT. The CDR3: CASSEQVEQYF. The CDR3 DNA is TGTGCCAGCAGCGAACAGGTAGAGCAGTACTTC.

The V call is TRBV27, the J call TRBJ2-2; 15 nucleotides agree with TRBD2. From germline, CDR1 is MNHEY and CDR2 SMNVEV (reference sequence). The CDR3 spans 18 residues. V was clipped by 3 bases and J by 1 base; unmatched bases: 3. CDR3 region: CASSFRTSGGGNTGELFF. The CDR3 DNA is TGTGCCAGCAGTTTCAGGACTAGCGGGGGGGGGAACACCGGGGAGCTGTTTTTT.